The entry that follows covers one T cell receptor beta chain sequence. This entry belongs to a study of blood T cells in healthy people across ages. For the second PCR, which ran for about 7 to 11 cycles, a sample-barcoded 5' primer and a J-beta primer mix were used. TCRdb analysed the 5' RACE reads with MiXCR anew, one entry per CDR3 protein. This sample yields about 1 million distinct CDR3 sequences, of which roughly a quarter are seen a single time; around 0.75% belongs to the top ten. CDR1 is SQVTM, CDR2 ANQGSEA, per germline. The CDR3 has 12 amino acids. The data were also submitted as part of a second study, on T cells of mothers and their children. Per that paper: Overlap in related mother-child pairs always slightly exceeded unrelated pairs, never significantly.

The gene calls are TRBV29-1 and TRBJ2-5; no definite D call. The closer fit of TRBJ2-7 to the DNA end suggests the J call may be wrong. Sequenced material: blood. The TCR comes from a girl aged 2 to 9 in good health. The chain's CDR3 is CSVRLSSYEQYF. CDR3 coding DNA: TGCAGCGTTAGACTGAGCTCCTACGAGCAGTACTTC.